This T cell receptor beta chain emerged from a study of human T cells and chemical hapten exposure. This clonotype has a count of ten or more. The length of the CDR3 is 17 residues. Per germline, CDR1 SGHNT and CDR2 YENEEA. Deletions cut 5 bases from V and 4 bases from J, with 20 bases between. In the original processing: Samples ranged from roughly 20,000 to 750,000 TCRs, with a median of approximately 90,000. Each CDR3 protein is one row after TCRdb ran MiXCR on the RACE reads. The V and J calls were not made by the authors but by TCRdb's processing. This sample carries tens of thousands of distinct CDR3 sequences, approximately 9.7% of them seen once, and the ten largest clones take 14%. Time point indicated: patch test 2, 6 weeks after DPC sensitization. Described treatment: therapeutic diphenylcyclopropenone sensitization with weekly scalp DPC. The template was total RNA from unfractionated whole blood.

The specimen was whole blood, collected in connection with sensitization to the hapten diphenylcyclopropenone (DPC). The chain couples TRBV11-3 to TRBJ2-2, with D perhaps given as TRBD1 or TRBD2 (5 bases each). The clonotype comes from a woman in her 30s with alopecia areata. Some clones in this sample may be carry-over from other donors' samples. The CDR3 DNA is TGTGCCAGCAGCGTAAACCGGGACCGACGGAGCACCGGGGAGCTGTTTTTT. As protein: CASSVNRDRRSTGELFF.